This TCR beta chain was found in a study of blood T cell repertoires in COVID-19. The CDR3 has 17 amino acids. Here immunoSEQ multiplex PCR was the method, and the copy in TCRdb shows in-frame clones only, minus some. The table shows some 50,000 clones, with about 80% occurring only once. The genes are TRBV21-1 and TRBJ1-2; TRBD1 is taken as the D call from the table, unchecked against the DNA. TRBV21-1 counts as a pseudogene. Source material: peripheral blood. The sequence was collected from a human donor in a cohort sampled during active COVID-19. The CDR3 nucleotides read TGTGCCAGCAGCACCTATAACAAGGGGAAGCTGGGCTATGGCTACACCTTC. Protein: CASSTYNKGKLGYGYTF.